This T cell receptor (beta chain) was identified during a study of blood T cell repertoires in COVID-19. Profiling relied on immunoSEQ multiplex PCR, and the TCRdb table lists in-frame clones only, not all of them. The sample carries 320,000 or so clones, 85% recorded once. Germline CDR1 reads LNHDA; CDR2 reads SQIVND (reference sequence). J was trimmed by 8 bases and V by 5 bases; bases with no gene match: 10. This CDR3 has 16 amino acids. Participants were aged about 18 to 89 years from around 25 US areas. Participants classified as exposed had met a COVID-19 case within 2 weeks before study entry. The chain uses TRBV19 and TRBJ1-6; 9 positions match TRBD1. This clonotype was obtained from a woman in her 30s who had been exposed to COVID-19. The sequencing sample was made of PBMCs or T cells enriched from blood (not recorded which). DNA of the CDR3: TGTGCCAGTAGTCTGACCGGGACAGGGTTGGATTCACCCCTCCACTTT. Protein product: CASSLTGTGLDSPLHF.